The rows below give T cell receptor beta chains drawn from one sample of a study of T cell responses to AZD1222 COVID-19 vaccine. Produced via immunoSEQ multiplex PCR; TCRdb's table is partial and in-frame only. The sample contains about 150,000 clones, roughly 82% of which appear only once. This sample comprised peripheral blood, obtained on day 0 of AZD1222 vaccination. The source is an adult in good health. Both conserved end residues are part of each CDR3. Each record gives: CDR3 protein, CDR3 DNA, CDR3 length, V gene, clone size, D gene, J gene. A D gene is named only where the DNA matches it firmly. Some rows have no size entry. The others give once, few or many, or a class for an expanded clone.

CDR3: CASSLRTADSNQPQHF
DNA: TGTGCCAGCAGCCTGAGGACAGCGGATAGCAATCAGCCCCAGCATTTT
length: 16
V: TRBV7-8
size: -
D: -
J: TRBJ1-5

CDR3: CASSVVPGAIGAEAFF
DNA: TGTGCCAGCAGCGTAGTACCAGGAGCCATTGGTGCTGAAGCTTTCTTT
length: 16
V: TRBV9
size: -
D: -
J: TRBJ1-1

CDR3: CASSLGGQGNTEAFF
DNA: TGCGCCAGCAGCTTGGGGGGACAGGGTAACACTGAAGCTTTCTTT
length: 15
V: TRBV5-1
size: -
D: TRBD1
J: TRBJ1-1

CDR3: CASSLATIPSSYEQYF
DNA: TGTGCCAGCAGCTTAGCCACCATCCCCAGCTCCTACGAGCAGTACTTC
length: 16
V: TRBV7-9
size: -
D: -
J: TRBJ2-7

CDR3: CASKRDRQNTEAFF
DNA: TGTGCCAGCAAAAGGGACAGGCAGAACACTGAAGCTTTCTTT
length: 14
V: TRBV6-4
size: -
D: TRBD1
J: TRBJ1-1

CDR3: CASSLPGMGTGVDNEQFF
DNA: TGTGCCAGCAGCCTTCCCGGAATGGGGACAGGGGTAGACAATGAGCAGTTCTTC
length: 18
V: TRBV5-6
size: -
D: TRBD1
J: TRBJ2-1

CDR3: CASSLRRNEKLFF
DNA: TGTGCCAGCAGCTTAAGAAGGAATGAAAAACTGTTTTTT
length: 13
V: TRBV7-2
size: -
D: -
J: TRBJ1-4

CDR3: CASSSGQYNSPLHF
DNA: TGTGCCAGCAGCTCAGGACAGTATAATTCACCCCTCCACTTT
length: 14
V: TRBV7-3
size: -
D: -
J: TRBJ1-6

CDR3: CATSSATGRNEKLFF
DNA: TGTGCCACCAGCTCTGCTACAGGGAGAAATGAAAAACTGTTTTTT
length: 15
V: TRBV15
size: -
D: -
J: TRBJ1-4

CDR3: CASSYQGDSTGELFF
DNA: TGTGCCAGCAGTTACCAGGGGGATAGCACCGGGGAGCTGTTTTTT
length: 15
V: TRBV6-5
size: -
D: TRBD1
J: TRBJ2-2

CDR3: CASSLDRGPGQGDSGANVLTF
DNA: TGTGCCAGCAGCTTAGATAGGGGCCCCGGACAGGGGGACTCTGGGGCCAACGTCCTGACTTTC
length: 21
V: TRBV11-3
size: -
D: TRBD1
J: TRBJ2-6

CDR3: CSVVGGPGQPQHF
DNA: TGCAGCGTTGTAGGGGGGCCGGGACAGCCCCAGCATTTT
length: 13
V: TRBV29-1
size: few
D: -
J: TRBJ1-5

CDR3: CASSVQRLAGDYNEQFF
DNA: TGTGCCAGCAGCGTACAGCGTCTAGCGGGGGACTACAATGAGCAGTTCTTC
length: 17
V: TRBV9
size: -
D: TRBD2
J: TRBJ2-1

CDR3: CASRLGLAGGPRVTDTQYF
DNA: TGTGCAAGTCGCTTAGGGCTAGCGGGGGGGCCGAGGGTCACAGATACGCAGTATTTT
length: 19
V: TRBV12-2
size: few
D: -
J: TRBJ2-3

CDR3: CASSSFGGGEVGYTF
DNA: TGTGCCAGCAGCTCATTCGGCGGGGGCGAGGTTGGCTACACCTTC
length: 15
V: TRBV7-2
size: -
D: -
J: TRBJ1-2

CDR3: CASSQTRGAGEKLFF
DNA: TGTGCCAGCAGCCAAACAAGGGGCGCAGGTGAAAAACTGTTTTTT
length: 15
V: TRBV3-1/TRBV3-2
size: -
D: -
J: TRBJ1-4

CDR3: CASSPNGGGAAYNEQFF
DNA: TGTGCCAGCAGTCCCAACGGCGGGGGGGCTGCCTACAATGAGCAGTTCTTC
length: 17
V: TRBV6-6
size: once
D: TRBD2
J: TRBJ2-1

CDR3: CASSLGPITNSPLHF
DNA: TGTGCCAGCAGCTTAGGCCCGATAACTAATTCACCCCTCCACTTT
length: 15
V: TRBV13
size: -
D: -
J: TRBJ1-6

CDR3: CASSYRSNSYNEQFF
DNA: TGCGCCAGCAGCTACCGGTCAAACTCCTACAATGAGCAGTTCTTC
length: 15
V: TRBV5-1
size: -
D: -
J: TRBJ2-1

CDR3: CASSIGRGTEAFF
DNA: TGTGCCAGTAGTATCGGTAGGGGCACTGAAGCTTTCTTT
length: 13
V: TRBV19
size: few
D: -
J: TRBJ1-1

CDR3: CASSVGLELYEQYF
DNA: TGTGCCAGCAGCGTAGGCCTTGAGCTCTACGAGCAGTACTTC
length: 14
V: TRBV9
size: -
D: -
J: TRBJ2-7

CDR3: CASSQVGGGRFNEQFF
DNA: TGTGCCAGCAGCCAAGTAGGTGGCGGGCGCTTTAATGAGCAGTTCTTC
length: 16
V: TRBV14
size: -
D: -
J: TRBJ2-1

CDR3: CAVDSNQPQHF
DNA: TGTGCCGTAGACAGCAATCAGCCCCAGCATTTT
length: 11
V: TRBV28
size: -
D: -
J: TRBJ1-5

CDR3: CASSLDLSGAIGSPLHF
DNA: TGCGCCAGCAGCTTGGACCTTTCAGGGGCAATAGGGTCACCCCTCCACTTT
length: 17
V: TRBV5-1
size: -
D: -
J: TRBJ1-6

CDR3: CASSPPGQGLGSPLHF
DNA: TGTGCTAGCAGTCCGCCGGGACAGGGGCTGGGTTCACCCCTCCACTTT
length: 16
V: TRBV28
size: -
D: TRBD1
J: TRBJ1-6

CDR3: CSASPGTNTEAFF
DNA: TGCAGTGCTAGTCCGGGAACGAACACTGAAGCTTTCTTT
length: 13
V: TRBV20-1
size: -
D: -
J: TRBJ1-1

CDR3: CASSTKGFYGYTF
DNA: TGTGCCAGTAGTACGAAGGGATTCTATGGCTACACCTTC
length: 13
V: TRBV19
size: -
D: -
J: TRBJ1-2